The T cell receptor beta chain described here comes from a study of T cell repertoires in cytomegalovirus infection. As for the study in general: Shared public TCR beta signatures pointed to both CMV infection and a matching HLA type.

Study-wide points: CMV-specific TCR beta clonotypes restricted by HLA-C were the ones dominating the ex vivo response.

There are many counts of this clonotype. The antigen is unknown. One end of the junction fails to match germline, which may point to a read error. This CDR3 region has 11 residues. Germline values: CDR1 SQVTM, CDR2 ANQGSEA. Using its own MiXCR run on the reads, TCRdb lists one record per CDR3 protein. Among around 440,000 distinct CDR3 sequences listed, 11% were seen once. Sample: PBMCs. This receptor was taken from a human donor in good health (CMV status not recorded). Some clones in this sample may be carry-over from other donors' samples. This rearrangement joins TRBV29-1 to TRBJ2-5; D tentatively fits TRBD1 or TRBD2 (6 bases each). CDR3 in amino acids: CSVEGGETQYF. The CDR3 bases are TGCAGCGTGGAAGGGGGGGAGACCCAGTACTTC.